A selection of T cell receptor beta chains follows, all from one sample in a study of T cells in Graves' hyperthyroidism and ophthalmopathy. One entry per CDR3 protein, called by TCRdb with MiXCR from the multiplex PCR reads. The sample contains around 690,000 distinct CDR3 sequences, 17% of which appear only once. The specimen sequenced was blood. All receptors derive from a man aged 45-60 years with Graves' hyperthyroidism. Both conserved end residues are part of each CDR3. The D gene is left open where the match is weak. Clone size, where shown, is once, few, many, or a class for clones that have expanded.

V	D	J	size	DNA	CDR3
TRBV30	TRBD2	TRBJ2-7	many	TGTGCCTGGAGGCCAACCCAGCGGGGGTGGTACGAGCAGTACTTC	CAWRPTQRGWYEQYF
TRBV2	TRBD2	TRBJ2-7	many	TGTGCCAGCAGAGGGACTAGCGGGAGCCCTACGGAGCAGTACTTC	CASRGTSGSPTEQYF
TRBV12-3/TRBV12-4	.	TRBJ1-1	many	TGTGCCAGCAGTTTAGAAAGGGACGAAGCTTTCTTT	CASSLERDEAFF
TRBV9	.	TRBJ1-5	few	TGTGCCAGCAGCGTAGGGACGGGGGATCAGCCCCAGCATTTT	CASSVGTGDQPQHF
TRBV28	.	TRBJ2-4	few	TGTGCCAGCAGTTCACGGGTCAAAAACATTCAGTACTTC	CASSSRVKNIQYF
TRBV6-6	.	TRBJ1-1	few	TGTGCCAGCAGTTACAAAGGGACTAAGGCTTTCTTT	CASSYKGTKAFF
TRBV5-6	TRBD2	TRBJ2-3	few	TGTGCCAGCGGACCCGGCTCTCCGGGACTAGCGGGAGGGCCAAGCACAGATACGCAGTATTTT	CASGPGSPGLAGGPSTDTQYF
TRBV27	.	TRBJ1-5	many	TGTGCCAGCAGTTTAGGGATGGACCGCCAGCCCCAGCATTTT	CASSLGMDRQPQHF
TRBV11-2	TRBD2	TRBJ2-1	few	TGTGCCAGCAGCCCTAGCGGGAGCCGGTACAATGAGCAGTTCTTC	CASSPSGSRYNEQFF
TRBV20-1	TRBD2	TRBJ2-7	many	TGCAGTGCCGAGACGACTAGCGGGAGTTCCTACGAGCAGTACTTC	CSAETTSGSSYEQYF
TRBV27	TRBD2	TRBJ2-1	many	TGTGCCAGCAGTTTTTCAGCGGGAGAAGGTTACAATGAGCAGTTCTTC	CASSFSAGEGYNEQFF
TRBV6-1	.	TRBJ1-1	many	TGTGCCAGCAGTGATCCTTTCCAAGGTATGAACACTGAAGCTTTCTTT	CASSDPFQGMNTEAFF
TRBV2	.	TRBJ2-5	many	TGTGCCAGCAGTAGGGACCGACTGGGTACAGAGACCCAGTACTTC	CASSRDRLGTETQYF
TRBV6-1	.	TRBJ2-1	few	TGTGCCAGCAGTGGGGGACTGGACTACTACAATGAGCAGTTCTTC	CASSGGLDYYNEQFF
TRBV28	TRBD2	TRBJ2-7	many	TGTGCCAGCAGTTTGTTATTAGCGGGAGGGCCTGACGAGCAGTACTTC	CASSLLLAGGPDEQYF
TRBV24-1	TRBD2	TRBJ2-3	.	TGTGCCACCAGTGATTTGGTAAGCGGGAGTGGCGATACGCAGTATTTT	CATSDLVSGSGDTQYF
TRBV6-1	.	TRBJ2-3	many	TGTGCCAGCAGTGAAATAGGGGTCCGCACAGATACGCAGTATTTT	CASSEIGVRTDTQYF
TRBV6-2/TRBV6-3	.	TRBJ1-5	many	TGTGCCAGCAGTTACGGGCCCGCCATGAGGAGCAATCAGCCCCAGCATTTT	CASSYGPAMRSNQPQHF
TRBV2	.	TRBJ2-1	many	TGTGCCAGCAGTGTCTGGGTTGAGCAGTTCTTC	CASSVWVEQFF
TRBV20-1	TRBD2	TRBJ2-1	.	TGCAGTGCTGTTCCGGGACTAGCGGCCTCCTACAATGAGCAGTTCTTC	CSAVPGLAASYNEQFF
TRBV28	.	TRBJ2-2	few	TGTGCCAGCAGTTTCCCCTCGACAGAATCGAACACCGGGGAGCTGTTTTTT	CASSFPSTESNTGELFF
TRBV18	.	TRBJ1-2	.	TGTGCCAGCTCACCCAATCCGGGGAACGGCTACACCTTC	CASSPNPGNGYTF
TRBV11-1	.	TRBJ1-1	many	TGTGCCAGCAGCTTAGCGGGCCGGTTGGGGACTGAAGCTTTCTTT	CASSLAGRLGTEAFF
TRBV20-1	TRBD1	TRBJ2-3	.	TGCAGTGCTAGAGATCGGGACAGGGGGAGAGATACGCAGTATTTT	CSARDRDRGRDTQYF
TRBV7-6	TRBD1	TRBJ2-2	.	TGTGCCAGCAGAGTCGGCGCAGGGGGAGCCACCGGGGAGCTGTTTTTT	CASRVGAGGATGELFF
TRBV5-1	TRBD2	TRBJ2-5	.	TGCGCCAGCAGCCGGACTAGCGGGACCCTCCAAGAGACCCAGTACTTC	CASSRTSGTLQETQYF
TRBV6-2/TRBV6-3	TRBD2	TRBJ2-2	.	TGTGCCGGAGCGGGAGGGCCGGGCACCGGGGAGCTGTTTTTT	CAGAGGPGTGELFF
TRBV7-3	.	TRBJ2-3	few	TGTGCCAGCAGCTTATACTTGCGGGACACAGATACGCAGTATTTT	CASSLYLRDTDTQYF
TRBV18	.	TRBJ2-7	many	TGTGCCAGCTCACCATCGTGGGGGGACGAGCAGTACTTC	CASSPSWGDEQYF
TRBV7-9	TRBD2	TRBJ2-1	many	TGTGCCAGCAGTCAGATTAGCGGGAGGGAAAATGAGCAGTTCTTC	CASSQISGRENEQFF
TRBV6-5	TRBD1	TRBJ1-2	many	TGTGCCAGCAGTTACTCGATTGGAGGGGGCGACTATGGCTACACCTTC	CASSYSIGGGDYGYTF
TRBV6-2/TRBV6-3	.	TRBJ2-3	.	TGTGCCAGCAGTTACCACGGACGGGGCCGTGGAGATACGCAGTATTTT	CASSYHGRGRGDTQYF
TRBV3-1	.	TRBJ1-1	many	TGTGCCAGCAGCCAAGGGGGTCTGGGGGCGAACACTGAAGCTTTCTTT	CASSQGGLGANTEAFF
TRBV14	TRBD2	TRBJ2-5	.	TGTGCCAGCAGCCACCTTCCTAGCGGTAAAGAGACCCAGTACTTC	CASSHLPSGKETQYF
TRBV13	TRBD2	TRBJ2-7	many	TGTGCCAGCAGTACCGGACTAGTCTACGAGCAGTACTTC	CASSTGLVYEQYF
TRBV5-5	.	TRBJ2-6	few	TGTGCCAGCAGCTTGGACCGGGTCCTTTCAAACTCTGGGGCCAACGTCCTGACTTTC	CASSLDRVLSNSGANVLTF
TRBV11-2	.	TRBJ1-3	.	TGTGCCAGCAGCTTAGCACAGGGTCTAGTAAACACCATATATTTT	CASSLAQGLVNTIYF
TRBV2	.	TRBJ1-5	few	TGTGCCAGCAGTGGGGATCCGGGCAATCAGCCCCAGCATTTT	CASSGDPGNQPQHF